This T cell receptor (beta chain) was profiled in a study of shared clonotypes between healthy human individuals. Libraries were prepared by immunoSEQ multiplex PCR; TCRdb keeps only in-frame clonotypes and omits some of them. The profile covers some 2,000,000 clones, with 85% to 95% appearing a single time and 0.1% to 0.15% taken by the ten largest. CDR3 length: 14 amino acids. The chain has TRBV21-1 and TRBJ2-5; whether TRBD2, the table's D call, matches the DNA was not checked. TRBV21-1 is flagged as a pseudogene. The source material was naive CD4+ T cells sorted from blood. Stated subset: CD45RA+ positively selected. This receptor was identified in a man between 18 and 29 years old in good health. DNA for the CDR3: TGTGCCAGCAGCAAAGGGAGCTACCAAGAGACCCAGTACTTC. Amino acids: CASSKGSYQETQYF.